This T cell receptor beta chain appears in the sequencing data of a study of T cell changes during pregnancy in multiple sclerosis. Assay used: immunoSEQ multiplex PCR; TCRdb lists only in-frame clones, some missing. This table has tens of thousands of clones, 85% to 95% appearing once. The V gene's germline CDR1 is MNHEY and CDR2 SMNVEV (reference sequence). This CDR3 has 15 amino acids. The V and J ends lost 0 bases and 6 bases, in that order; junction bases with no gene match: 5. The sequences come from CD8+ T cells from peripheral blood mononuclear cells, collected in the third trimester of pregnancy. The chain combines TRBV27 with TRBJ1-2; 9 bases agree with TRBD1. The receptor comes from a female donor in good health, enrolled as a control in a pregnancy study. CDR3 protein: CASSLSHRGQNGYTF. Here the CDR3 DNA reads TGTGCCAGCAGTTTATCACACAGGGGGCAGAATGGCTACACCTTC.